One sample yielded the 26 T cell receptor beta chains listed below, sequenced in a study of T-cell memory formation after mild COVID-19. TCRdb independently ran MiXCR on the 5' RACE reads; one entry per CDR3 protein. The sample yields approximately 340,000 distinct CDR3 sequences, about 15% seen once. The specimen sequenced was PBMCs or a T cell subset sorted from them (not recorded which). Source of these receptors: a man between 18 and 35 years old who had mild COVID-19 (a few samples of this study predate the infection). Cell type and time point are not known.

The gene calls are TRBV7-2 and TRBJ1-5; D is ambiguous. The V end lost 4 bases, the J end lost 0 bases, and 7 bases lay between the germline ends. There are 14 residues in the CDR3. CDR1 SGHTA and CDR2 FQGNSA come from the germline V gene. The chain's CDR3 is CASSSTYSNQPQHF. CDR3 nucleotides: TGTGCCAGCAGCTCTACCTATAGCAATCAGCCCCAGCATTTT.

The gene calls are TRBV21-1 and TRBJ2-7; the D call in the table, TRBD1, was not verified against the DNA. TRBV21-1 is a recognized pseudogene. CDR3 size: 15 residues. The CDR3, as DNA: TGTGCCAGCAGCCTGTCGCGGGGGATATCCTACGAGCAGTACGTC. As protein: CASSLSRGISYEQYV.

J is TRBJ2-7 and V is TRBV7-9, with D possibly being TRBD1 (6 bases). Germline CDR1 reads SEHNR; CDR2 reads FQNEAQ (reference sequence). The CDR3 loop spans 15 amino acids. V lost 1 base, J lost 2 bases, and 12 bases lay in between. The CDR3 region has the DNA TGTGCCAGCAGCTTAGGCAACAGGGCGCCCTACGAGCAGTACTTC. Translation gives CASSLGNRAPYEQYF.

The chain carries TRBV5-1 and TRBJ2-3; TRBD2 matches 7 bases. CDR1 and CDR2 from the germline V gene are SGHRS and YFSETQ. J gave up 5 bases and V 0 bases, and 3 bases lay outside the gene matches. This CDR3 is built from 14 residues. The CDR3 spells CASSLVPSGDTQYF. The CDR3 nucleotides read TGCGCCAGCAGCTTGGTCCCTAGCGGAGATACGCAGTATTTT.

In this sample, this clonotype turned up a few times. The V and J genes are TRBV6-6 and TRBJ2-7; 9 bases map to TRBD1. The CDR3 contains 15 residues. Germline V gene data show CDR1 as MNHNY and CDR2 as SVGAGI (reference sequence). The V and J ends lost 8 bases and 1 base, in that order; junction bases with no gene match: 9. This chain's CDR3 is CASRSTGQGSYEQYF. The DNA for the CDR3 is TGTGCCAGCCGGTCGACGGGACAGGGATCCTACGAGCAGTACTTC.

The gene calls are TRBV28 and TRBJ2-3, with D unresolved. CDR1 is MDHEN, CDR2 SYDVKM, per germline. Trimming took 7 bases from V and 2 from J, leaving 7 bases between them. This CDR3 has 12 amino acids. Here the CDR3 reads CASTAYTDTQYF. CDR3 in DNA: TGTGCCAGCACGGCCTACACAGATACGCAGTATTTT.

The CDR3 DNA is TGTGCCAGCAGTTACTCGAAGAAGACTGAAGCTTTCTTT. It encodes CASSYSKKTEAFF. J is TRBJ1-1 and V is TRBV6-2 or TRBV6-3; D is undetermined. V lost 0 bases, J lost 5 bases, and 7 bases lay in between. The CDR3 totals 13 residues. CDR1 and CDR2 from the germline V gene are MNHEY and SVGEGT.

CDR3 sequence: CASSLPQTQYF. The CDR3, as DNA: TGTGCCAGCAGCTTGCCCCAGACCCAGTACTTC. The J gene is TRBJ2-5, the V gene TRBV7-9, with unresolved D. Per the germline V gene, CDR1 is SEHNR and CDR2 is FQNEAQ (reference sequence). Trimming took 3 bases from V and 6 from J, leaving 5 bases between them. The CDR3 is 11 amino acids.

The gene calls are TRBV5-6 and TRBJ1-2; a weak D match, TRBD1 (6 bases). The CDR3 is made up of 16 amino acids. Trimming left V 1 base short and J 8 bases short, with 21 bases between. The germline gives CDR1 SGHDT, CDR2 YYEEEE. CDR3 sequence reads: CASSLFTPRGARGYTF. The CDR3 DNA follows: TGTGCCAGCAGCTTGTTCACCCCCCGGGGGGCGCGAGGCTACACCTTC.

The rearrangement uses TRBV19 and TRBJ1-5; no firm D call. CDR3 length: 14 amino acids. The germline V gene has CDR1 LNHDA and CDR2 SQIVND (reference sequence). V was pared by 3 bases and J by 6 bases, with 12 bases between. The CDR3 DNA sequence: TGTGCCAGTAGTATGGATGGGGAGAGTCAGCCCCAGCATTTT. This translates into CASSMDGESQPQHF.

The chain employs TRBV5-1 and TRBJ2-2; perhaps TRBD2 as D (6 bases). The CDR3 is 15 residues long. The V and J ends lost 5 bases and 0 bases respectively, with 11 bases between them. Germline V gene data show CDR1 as SGHRS and CDR2 as YFSETQ. CDR3 nucleotide sequence: TGCGCCAGCAGGGGGGGACCGACGAACACCGGGGAGCTGTTTTTT. Its translation is CASRGGPTNTGELFF.

The chain uses TRBV29-1 and TRBJ1-6; 10 positions match TRBD1. V was pared by 3 bases and J by 15 bases, with 2 bases of the junction left unmatched. Looked up from germline, CDR1 is SQVTM and CDR2 is ANQGSEA. The CDR3 loop spans 11 amino acids. CDR3 region: CSVEGQGHLHF. The CDR3 nucleotides read TGCAGCGTTGAGGGACAGGGGCACCTCCACTTT.

The rearrangement links TRBV10-3 to TRBJ1-2, with D tentatively TRBD1 (5 bases). Trimming pared 0 bases from V and 4 bases from J, leaving 18 bases between. In germline, CDR1 is ENHRY, CDR2 SYGVKD. The CDR3 consists of 17 residues. The CDR3 DNA follows: TGTGCCATCAGTGAGTCGAGAGGGGCAGGGAGGAGCTATGGCTACACCTTC. Residues: CAISESRGAGRSYGYTF.

This chain joins TRBV29-1 and TRBJ1-1; 8 bases agree with TRBD1. The germline CDR1 and CDR2 sequences are SQVTM and ANQGSEA. The CDR3 has 13 amino acids. V lost 0 bases, J lost 4 bases, and 1 base stayed unmatched. As DNA, the CDR3 is TGCAGCGTTGAAGACGACAGGGGCACTGAAGCTTTCTTT. Translation gives CSVEDDRGTEAFF.

V and J are TRBV20-1 and TRBJ1-6; a weak D match, TRBD1 (6 bases). In germline, CDR1 is DFQATT, CDR2 SNEGSKA (reference sequence). The CDR3 totals 14 residues. V was clipped by 5 bases and J by 10 bases, with 18 bases between them. CDR3 nucleotide sequence: TGCAGTGCTGGTGAGGGGGGGGCAGGCTCACCCCTCCACTTT. Its protein product is CSAGEGGAGSPLHF.

In the case of this clonotype: Sequence at one end of the junction differs from germline and may be a read error. The rearrangement links TRBV29-1 to TRBJ2-1; D is undetermined. Germline V CDR1 and CDR2: SQVTM, ANQGSEA. There are 11 residues in the CDR3. In DNA form, the CDR3 reads TGCAGCGTTGTGATCACTGGAGAGCATTTCTTC. It specifies CSVVITGEHFF.

This clonotype has only a few counts. This chain links TRBV5-1 with TRBJ2-3, with no clear D. The germline V and J ends were trimmed by 0 bases and 0 bases, with 11 bases remaining between them. This CDR3 is 16 amino acids long. CDR1 SGHRS and CDR2 YFSETQ come from the germline V gene. The DNA of the CDR3 is TGCGCCAGCAGCTTGGAAGCACCCACTAGCACAGATACGCAGTATTTT. It translates to CASSLEAPTSTDTQYF. The full variable domain, completed using reference TRBV5-1 and TRBJ2-3, is KAGVTQTPRYLIKTRGQQVTLSCSPISGHRSVSWYQQTPGQGLQFLFEYFSETQRNKGNFPGRFSGRQFSNSRSEMNVSTLELGDSALYLCASSLEAPTSTDTQYFGPGTRLTVL.

This chain links TRBV20-1 with TRBJ2-7; 8 nucleotides agree with TRBD2. V was clipped by 0 bases and J by 4 bases; unmatched bases: 5. This CDR3 is 14 amino acids long. CDR1 and CDR2 (germline): DFQATT, SNEGSKA (reference sequence). The CDR3: CSARDTGGRYEQYF. Written as DNA, the CDR3 is TGCAGTGCTAGAGATACGGGGGGGCGGTACGAGCAGTACTTC.

The chain combines TRBV20-1 with TRBJ1-6, with D perhaps TRBD1 (6 bases). In germline, CDR1 is DFQATT, CDR2 SNEGSKA (reference sequence). Trimming took off 0 bases at V and 5 bases at J, with 14 bases between the two ends. The CDR3 totals 16 residues. In DNA form, the CDR3 reads TGCAGTGCTAGAGATCAAGTAGGGGGGCATAATTCACCCCTCCACTTT. This translates into CSARDQVGGHNSPLHF.

This clonotype was recorded many times. This chain connects TRBV14 to TRBJ2-7; perhaps D is TRBD1 or TRBD2 (5 bases each). CDR1 SGHDN and CDR2 FVKESK come from the germline V gene. The length of the CDR3 is 15 residues. V was trimmed by 11 bases and J by 4 bases, leaving 24 bases between them. The CDR3 region is CAGTRGDIPTYEQYV. In DNA, the CDR3 is TGTGCCGGGACCAGAGGCGACATCCCTACATACGAGCAGTACGTC.

The J gene is TRBJ2-7, the V gene TRBV30, with D possibly matching TRBD1 (6 bases). CDR1 is GTSNPN, CDR2 SVGIG, per germline (reference sequence). The V end was cut by 5 bases, the J end by 5 bases, with 16 bases between. The CDR3 contains 13 residues. The CDR3 here is CAWDLQGLHEQYF. CDR3 sequence (DNA): TGTGCCTGGGACCTACAGGGTCTACACGAGCAGTACTTC. The full variable domain, in which reference TRBV30 and TRBJ2-7 provide the parts outside the CDR3, is SQTIHQWPATLVQPVGSPLSLECTVEGTSNPNLYWYRQAAGRGLQLLFYSVGIGQISSEVPQNLSASRPQDRQFILSSKKLLLSDSGFYLCAWDLQGLHEQYFGPGTRLTVT.

This clonotype was picked up many times. This sequence joins TRBV12-3 or TRBV12-4 and TRBJ2-2; either TRBD1 or TRBD2 may fit D (5 bases each). The CDR3 runs 13 residues. Trimming took off 8 bases at V and 6 bases at J, with 13 bases between the two ends. This chain's CDR3 is CASGRGVAGELFF. The CDR3 region has the DNA TGTGCCAGCGGAAGAGGGGTGGCCGGGGAGCTGTTTTTT.

The chain combines TRBV30 with TRBJ1-2; no reliable D call. Germline lookup yields CDR1 GTSNPN and CDR2 SVGIG (reference sequence). CDR3 length: 12 amino acids. V was clipped by 0 bases and J by 4 bases, with 6 bases between them. CDR3 protein: CAWSVQSYGYTF. The CDR3 nucleotides are TGTGCCTGGAGTGTACAGTCCTATGGCTACACCTTC.

This clonotype was recorded a few times. The chain combines TRBV6-2 or TRBV6-3 with TRBJ2-4; 8 positions match TRBD1. This CDR3 is 18 amino acids long. Germline V gives CDR1 MNHEY, CDR2 SVGEGT. V shed 5 bases and J 1 base; nucleotides not matched to a gene: 13. The CDR3 sequence: CASSPRGQSPRAKNIQYF. In DNA form, the CDR3 reads TGTGCCAGCAGTCCCAGGGGGCAATCTCCGCGGGCCAAAAACATTCAGTACTTC.

This clonotype was counted a few times. This chain connects TRBV10-3 to TRBJ2-1, with TRBD2 as a possible D gene (6 bases). CDR3 length: 16 residues. V was trimmed by 7 bases and J by 0 bases, leaving 16 bases between them. CDR1 is ENHRY, CDR2 SYGVKD, per germline. CDR3 nucleotides: TGTGCCATCACGAGTCGGGGGTCAGGCTCCTACAATGAGCAGTTCTTC. Its translation is CAITSRGSGSYNEQFF.

This clonotype was seen many times. This sequence joins TRBV6-2 or TRBV6-3 and TRBJ1-1; a weak D match, TRBD1 (6 bases). Germline V gene lookup returns CDR1 MNHEY and CDR2 SVGEGT. This CDR3 has 13 amino acids. Trimming shortened V by 6 bases and J by 1 base, and 9 bases separated the two germline ends. The CDR3: CASRAGQNTEAFF. The CDR3 bases are TGTGCCAGCAGGGCGGGACAGAACACTGAAGCTTTCTTT.